The clone carrying this T cell receptor beta chain was picked up many times. The antigen is unknown. In germline, CDR1 is SGHDN, CDR2 FVKESK. The CDR3 is 15 amino acids. Deletions cut 5 bases from V and 3 bases from J, with 13 bases between. This record comes from a study of T cell repertoires in cytomegalovirus infection. Overall study: Public TCR beta signatures provided an indication of both CMV infection and a matching HLA type.

Overall study findings and caveats: Ex vivo, HLA-C-restricted CMV-specific TCR beta clonotypes prevailed over the rest of the response. CMV carriers with the relevant HLA were identified by cumulative public TCR beta family frequency.

MiXCR, applied by TCRdb to the reads, yields one record per CDR3 protein. The table lists 200,000 to 250,000 distinct CDR3 sequences, roughly 20% of them singletons. V usage is TRBV14 and J usage is TRBJ1-4, with D perhaps matching TRBD1 (5 bases). Sequencing input: CD8+ T cells from PBMCs. The sequence was obtained from a human donor in good health (CMV status not recorded). Some clones in this sample may be carry-over from other donors' samples. The CDR3 loop is CASSTRGASNEKLFF. The CDR3 DNA sequence: TGTGCCAGCAGCACTCGAGGGGCATCTAATGAAAAACTGTTTTTT. Supplemented by reference TRBV14 and TRBJ1-4, the full variable domain reads EAGVTQFPSHSVIEKGQTVTLRCDPISGHDNLYWYRRVMGKEIKFLLHFVKESKQDESGMPNNRFLAERTGGTYSTLKVQPAELEDSGVYFCASSTRGASNEKLFFGSGTQLSVL.